The subject of this entry is one TCR beta chain. Antigen unknown. The sample originates from a study of T cell responses to AZD1222 COVID-19 vaccine. Whole-study findings and limits: The donor group comprised mostly white British people and more females; the analysis possibly underestimated clonal diversity. Spike-specific TCR breadth and depth both grew after two AZD1222 doses.

The germline V gene encodes CDR1 SGHAT and CDR2 FQNNGV. This CDR3 is built from 16 residues. Deletions cut 3 bases from V and 3 bases from J, with 17 bases between. The method was immunoSEQ multiplex PCR; TCRdb's version includes in-frame clones alone and lacks a portion of them. The sample has about 140,000 clones; roughly 93% are singletons. The source of this sequence is an adult who had recovered from COVID-19. The sample consisted of peripheral blood, taken after recovery from COVID-19. The chain has TRBV11-2 and TRBJ2-5; either TRBD1 or TRBD2 may fit D (7 bases each). The CDR3 loop is CASSFQGGSLEETQYF. In DNA form, the CDR3 reads TGTGCCAGCAGCTTTCAGGGGGGGAGCTTAGAAGAGACCCAGTACTTC.